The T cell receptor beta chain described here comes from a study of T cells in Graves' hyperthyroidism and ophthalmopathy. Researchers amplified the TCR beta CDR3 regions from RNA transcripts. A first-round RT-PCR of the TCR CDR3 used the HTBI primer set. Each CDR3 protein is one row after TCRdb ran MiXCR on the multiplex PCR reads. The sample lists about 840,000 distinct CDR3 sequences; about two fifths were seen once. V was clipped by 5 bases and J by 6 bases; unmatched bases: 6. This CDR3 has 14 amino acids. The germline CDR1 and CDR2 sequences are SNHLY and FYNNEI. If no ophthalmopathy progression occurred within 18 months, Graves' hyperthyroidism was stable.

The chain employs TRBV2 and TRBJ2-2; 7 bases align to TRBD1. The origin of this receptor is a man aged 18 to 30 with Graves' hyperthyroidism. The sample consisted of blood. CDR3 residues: CASSPGTVPGELFF. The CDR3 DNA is TGTGCCAGCAGTCCCGGGACAGTTCCCGGGGAGCTGTTTTTT.